The rows below give T cell receptor beta chains drawn from one sample of a study of graft-versus-host responses after intestinal transplantation. Here immunoSEQ multiplex PCR was the method, and the copy in TCRdb shows in-frame clones only, minus some. The table lists 8,900 or so clones, 93% of them singletons. The sample was PBMCs, taken 11 days after intestinal transplantation. Receptors were obtained from a human patient who received an intestinal transplant, so some T cells may come from the graft donor. Both conserved end residues are part of each CDR3. D genes are given only for firm matches. Clone size appears in some rows only: once, few, many, or a class for an expanded clone.

len: 18; d_gene: -; v_gene: TRBV11-2; j_gene: TRBJ2-5; abundance: -; CDR3nt: TGTGCCAGCAGCTTCCCCGCAATTCGGACAGCCGATGAAGAGACCCAGTACTTC; CDR3aa: CASSFPAIRTADEETQYF
len: 17; d_gene: TRBD1; v_gene: TRBV4-2; j_gene: TRBJ1-1; abundance: -; CDR3nt: TGTGCCAGCAGCCCCGGGACAGTCTCTACGCGGGACACTGAAGCTTTCTTT; CDR3aa: CASSPGTVSTRDTEAFF
len: 16; d_gene: -; v_gene: TRBV18; j_gene: TRBJ1-2; abundance: -; CDR3nt: TGTGCCAGCTCACCTGATAGGAACCCCAGGGGATATGGCTACACCTTC; CDR3aa: CASSPDRNPRGYGYTF
len: 16; d_gene: TRBD1; v_gene: TRBV7-7; j_gene: TRBJ2-1; abundance: -; CDR3nt: TGTGCTAGCAGCTTAGGCGGGACAGGGGCTTACAATGAGCAGTTCTTC; CDR3aa: CASSLGGTGAYNEQFF
len: 11; d_gene: -; v_gene: TRBV20-1; j_gene: TRBJ1-1; abundance: -; CDR3nt: TGCAGTGCTACGGGGACTTTCGAAGCTTTCTTT; CDR3aa: CSATGTFEAFF
len: 13; d_gene: -; v_gene: TRBV14; j_gene: TRBJ2-7; abundance: -; CDR3nt: TGTGCCAGCAGCCAATTTGGGAGAGACGAGCAGTACTTC; CDR3aa: CASSQFGRDEQYF
len: 15; d_gene: TRBD2; v_gene: TRBV27; j_gene: TRBJ2-7; abundance: -; CDR3nt: TGTGCCACTGGGACTAGCGGCTTAACTTTTTACGAGCAGTACTTC; CDR3aa: CATGTSGLTFYEQYF
len: 15; d_gene: -; v_gene: TRBV6-1; j_gene: TRBJ1-6; abundance: few; CDR3nt: TGTGCCAGCAGACCAGAGGAGGGGTCGGCTTCACCCCTCCACTTT; CDR3aa: CASRPEEGSASPLHF
len: 14; d_gene: TRBD1; v_gene: TRBV28; j_gene: TRBJ2-5; abundance: -; CDR3nt: TGTGCCAGCAGTTGGGACAGGGGGACAGAGACCCAGTACTTC; CDR3aa: CASSWDRGTETQYF
len: 14; d_gene: -; v_gene: TRBV15; j_gene: TRBJ1-2; abundance: -; CDR3nt: TGTGCCACCAGCAGACCAGTGGGCGGGCATGGCTACACCTTC; CDR3aa: CATSRPVGGHGYTF
len: 11; d_gene: -; v_gene: TRBV27; j_gene: TRBJ2-5; abundance: -; CDR3nt: TGTGCCAGCAGTCTCGGGGAGACCCAGTACTTC; CDR3aa: CASSLGETQYF
len: 15; d_gene: TRBD2; v_gene: TRBV28; j_gene: TRBJ2-7; abundance: -; CDR3nt: TGTGCCAGCAGTTTGGGACTAGCGGTGACCTACGAGCAGTACTTC; CDR3aa: CASSLGLAVTYEQYF
len: 14; d_gene: -; v_gene: TRBV2; j_gene: TRBJ2-5; abundance: -; CDR3nt: TGTGCCAGCAGGAAGGGACAACCACAGGAGACCCAGTACTTC; CDR3aa: CASRKGQPQETQYF
len: 14; d_gene: -; v_gene: TRBV9; j_gene: TRBJ1-1; abundance: -; CDR3nt: TGTGCCAGCAGCGAGCACAGCTTGAACACTGAAGCTTTCTTT; CDR3aa: CASSEHSLNTEAFF
len: 14; d_gene: -; v_gene: TRBV5-1; j_gene: TRBJ1-4; abundance: -; CDR3nt: TGCGCCAGCAGCTCGGGACACTTGAATGAAAAACTGTTTTTT; CDR3aa: CASSSGHLNEKLFF
len: 12; d_gene: -; v_gene: TRBV19; j_gene: TRBJ1-1; abundance: -; CDR3nt: TGTGCCAGTATCCACGGTTACACTGAAGCTTTCTTT; CDR3aa: CASIHGYTEAFF
len: 15; d_gene: TRBD2; v_gene: TRBV28; j_gene: TRBJ2-7; abundance: -; CDR3nt: TGTGCCAGCAGTCTAGCGGGAGGGTCCAGCTACGAGCAGTACTTC; CDR3aa: CASSLAGGSSYEQYF
len: 12; d_gene: -; v_gene: TRBV29-1; j_gene: TRBJ2-1; abundance: -; CDR3nt: TGCAGCGCCCACAACTCCTACAATGAGCAGTTCTTC; CDR3aa: CSAHNSYNEQFF
len: 13; d_gene: -; v_gene: TRBV9; j_gene: TRBJ1-1; abundance: -; CDR3nt: TGTGCCAGCAGCGTAGGGGAGCGCACTGAAGCTTTCTTT; CDR3aa: CASSVGERTEAFF
len: 16; d_gene: TRBD1; v_gene: TRBV4-1; j_gene: TRBJ1-4; abundance: -; CDR3nt: TGCGCCAGCAGCTCCGGAGGGGGCAGGGATCACCCTGAACTGTTTTTT; CDR3aa: CASSSGGGRDHPELFF
len: 15; d_gene: -; v_gene: TRBV6-1; j_gene: TRBJ2-7; abundance: -; CDR3nt: TGTGCCAGCAGTGAAGTAAGACAGATTTCCTACGAGCAGTACTTC; CDR3aa: CASSEVRQISYEQYF
len: 12; d_gene: -; v_gene: TRBV19; j_gene: TRBJ1-1; abundance: -; CDR3nt: TGTGCCAGTAGTGAGGGGAACACTGAAGCTTTCTTT; CDR3aa: CASSEGNTEAFF
len: 14; d_gene: -; v_gene: TRBV9; j_gene: TRBJ1-2; abundance: -; CDR3nt: TGTGCCAGCAGTCGCGACTGGGAGGCAGCTGGCTACACCTTC; CDR3aa: CASSRDWEAAGYTF
len: 14; d_gene: TRBD2; v_gene: TRBV6-6; j_gene: TRBJ2-7; abundance: -; CDR3nt: TGTGCCAGCAGTTACTCGACTAGCGCCTACGAGCAGTACTTC; CDR3aa: CASSYSTSAYEQYF
len: 16; d_gene: TRBD2; v_gene: TRBV10-3; j_gene: TRBJ2-1; abundance: -; CDR3nt: TGTGCCATCAGTGAAGCGGGAGATCGGATGGACAATGAGCAGTTCTTC; CDR3aa: CAISEAGDRMDNEQFF
len: 16; d_gene: -; v_gene: TRBV2; j_gene: TRBJ2-1; abundance: -; CDR3nt: TGTGCCAGTAGAGACCCTAGCGTTAGCTCCTACAATGAGCAGTTCTTC; CDR3aa: CASRDPSVSSYNEQFF
len: 16; d_gene: TRBD1; v_gene: TRBV28; j_gene: TRBJ1-2; abundance: -; CDR3nt: TGTGCCACCTTGGTACCGGGACAGGTCACGAACTATGGCTACACCTTC; CDR3aa: CATLVPGQVTNYGYTF
len: 15; d_gene: TRBD2; v_gene: TRBV7-9; j_gene: TRBJ2-1; abundance: -; CDR3nt: TGTGCCAGCAGCTTGCTAGCGGGAGATTACAATGAGCAGTTCTTC; CDR3aa: CASSLLAGDYNEQFF
len: 15; d_gene: -; v_gene: TRBV11-2; j_gene: TRBJ1-2; abundance: few; CDR3nt: TGTGCCAGCAGCTTAGGGGCAGGCCCAGAATATGGCTACACCTTC; CDR3aa: CASSLGAGPEYGYTF
len: 16; d_gene: -; v_gene: TRBV4-1; j_gene: TRBJ1-5; abundance: -; CDR3nt: TGCGCCAGCAGCCAAGATCCGCCAGGCTGGGATCAGCCCCAGCATTTT; CDR3aa: CASSQDPPGWDQPQHF
len: 14; d_gene: TRBD1; v_gene: TRBV4-1; j_gene: TRBJ1-3; abundance: -; CDR3nt: TGCGCCAGCAGCCAAGGACAGGGGGAACGAGGCATATATTTT; CDR3aa: CASSQGQGERGIYF
len: 12; d_gene: -; v_gene: TRBV4-2; j_gene: TRBJ1-1; abundance: -; CDR3nt: TGTGCCAGCAGCCCAGGGGTCCCCGGAGCTTTCTTT; CDR3aa: CASSPGVPGAFF
len: 16; d_gene: -; v_gene: TRBV4-1; j_gene: TRBJ2-3; abundance: -; CDR3nt: TGCGCCAGCAGCCAAGATGACGGACTACTCACAGATACGCAGTATTTT; CDR3aa: CASSQDDGLLTDTQYF
len: 15; d_gene: -; v_gene: TRBV21-1; j_gene: TRBJ2-7; abundance: -; CDR3nt: TGTGCCAGCAGCAAAGCGGGGGCGGTCGACGGGGAGCAGTACTTC; CDR3aa: CASSKAGAVDGEQYF
len: 16; d_gene: TRBD2; v_gene: TRBV4-2; j_gene: TRBJ2-7; abundance: -; CDR3nt: TGTGCCAGCAGCCAAGATCTGGCGGGAGAATCAGACGAGCAGTACTTC; CDR3aa: CASSQDLAGESDEQYF
len: 15; d_gene: -; v_gene: TRBV25-1; j_gene: TRBJ2-1; abundance: once; CDR3nt: TGTGCCAGCAGTGACCCCGACAGGACCTACAATGAGCAGTTCTTC; CDR3aa: CASSDPDRTYNEQFF
len: 15; d_gene: -; v_gene: TRBV6-1; j_gene: TRBJ1-5; abundance: once; CDR3nt: TGTGCCAGCAGTGTCCTTAGATATAGCAATCAGCCCCAGCATTTT; CDR3aa: CASSVLRYSNQPQHF
len: 15; d_gene: TRBD2; v_gene: TRBV5-6; j_gene: TRBJ2-5; abundance: -; CDR3nt: TGTGCCAGCAGCTGGGGGGGAAGTTTCCAAGAGACCCAGTACTTC; CDR3aa: CASSWGGSFQETQYF
len: 15; d_gene: -; v_gene: TRBV19; j_gene: TRBJ2-3; abundance: -; CDR3nt: TGTGCCAGTAGTATCGGAGACGGAACTATGAATACGCAGTATTTT; CDR3aa: CASSIGDGTMNTQYF
len: 16; d_gene: TRBD2; v_gene: TRBV27; j_gene: TRBJ2-1; abundance: -; CDR3nt: TGTGCCAGTAGTACTACGCGGGAGTTGGCCTACAATGAGCAGTTCTTC; CDR3aa: CASSTTRELAYNEQFF
len: 16; d_gene: TRBD1; v_gene: TRBV6-5; j_gene: TRBJ2-3; abundance: -; CDR3nt: TGTGCCAGCAGTTACTCGGGGGACAGAAGCACAGATACGCAGTATTTT; CDR3aa: CASSYSGDRSTDTQYF
len: 17; d_gene: TRBD1; v_gene: TRBV11-2; j_gene: TRBJ1-1; abundance: -; CDR3nt: TGTGCCAGCAGCCCCCTTAGGGACAGGGGGCGGAACACTGAAGCTTTCTTT; CDR3aa: CASSPLRDRGRNTEAFF
len: 16; d_gene: TRBD1; v_gene: TRBV7-2; j_gene: TRBJ2-1; abundance: once; CDR3nt: TGTGCCAGCAGCTCAGACAGGGTTGAAACCTACAATGAGCAGTTCTTC; CDR3aa: CASSSDRVETYNEQFF
len: 13; d_gene: -; v_gene: TRBV29-1; j_gene: TRBJ2-3; abundance: -; CDR3nt: TGCAGCGTTCGTCGGGGGTTCACAGATACGCAGTATTTT; CDR3aa: CSVRRGFTDTQYF
len: 13; d_gene: -; v_gene: TRBV4-2; j_gene: TRBJ1-1; abundance: once; CDR3nt: TGTGCCAGCAGCCAATTTCAGAACACTGAAGCTTTCTTT; CDR3aa: CASSQFQNTEAFF
len: 18; d_gene: TRBD2; v_gene: TRBV4-2; j_gene: TRBJ2-2; abundance: -; CDR3nt: TGTGCCAGCAGCCAAACCCTGGATGGCGGGGGGCTCACCGGGGAGCTGTTTTTT; CDR3aa: CASSQTLDGGGLTGELFF
len: 13; d_gene: TRBD1; v_gene: TRBV29-1; j_gene: TRBJ1-2; abundance: -; CDR3nt: TGCAGCGTTGTGACAGGGCCGAACTATGGCTACACCTTC; CDR3aa: CSVVTGPNYGYTF
len: 15; d_gene: TRBD2; v_gene: TRBV5-5; j_gene: TRBJ2-1; abundance: -; CDR3nt: TGTGCCAGCAGCTTGGCTCTGCGGGAGTACAATGAGCAGTTCTTC; CDR3aa: CASSLALREYNEQFF
len: 15; d_gene: -; v_gene: TRBV5-1; j_gene: TRBJ2-5; abundance: -; CDR3nt: TGCGCCAGCAGCTTGGGAAACTGGGGCGGAGAGACCCAGTACTTC; CDR3aa: CASSLGNWGGETQYF
len: 12; d_gene: -; v_gene: TRBV28; j_gene: TRBJ2-7; abundance: -; CDR3nt: TGTGCCAGCAGTGGCACCTCCTACGAGCAGTACTTC; CDR3aa: CASSGTSYEQYF
len: 12; d_gene: -; v_gene: TRBV2; j_gene: TRBJ2-7; abundance: -; CDR3nt: TGTGCCAGCAGGCTTAGCAGTTACGAGCAGTACTTC; CDR3aa: CASRLSSYEQYF
len: 15; d_gene: -; v_gene: TRBV19; j_gene: TRBJ1-1; abundance: -; CDR3nt: TGTGCCAGTAGTATAGTTCGGGACATCGACACTGAAGCTTTCTTT; CDR3aa: CASSIVRDIDTEAFF
len: 15; d_gene: -; v_gene: TRBV5-4; j_gene: TRBJ1-1; abundance: -; CDR3nt: TGTGCCAGCAGCTTGACCGGGGGGCTTGAGACTGAAGCTTTCTTT; CDR3aa: CASSLTGGLETEAFF
len: 18; d_gene: TRBD1; v_gene: TRBV7-8; j_gene: TRBJ2-7; abundance: -; CDR3nt: TGTGCCAGCAGCTTAAGAGGCCTAACAGGGGAAAGGCCCTACGAGCAGTACTTC; CDR3aa: CASSLRGLTGERPYEQYF
len: 15; d_gene: TRBD2; v_gene: TRBV5-4; j_gene: TRBJ2-3; abundance: -; CDR3nt: TGTGCCAGCAGCTTGGTCGGGGGGGACACAGATACGCAGTATTTT; CDR3aa: CASSLVGGDTDTQYF
len: 19; d_gene: -; v_gene: TRBV19; j_gene: TRBJ1-1; abundance: once; CDR3nt: TGTGCCAGTAGTATAATAGCCCACGACAGATCAACGGTGGTCACTGAAGCTTTCTTT; CDR3aa: CASSIIAHDRSTVVTEAFF
len: 15; d_gene: TRBD1; v_gene: TRBV11-2; j_gene: TRBJ2-1; abundance: -; CDR3nt: TGTGCCAGCAGCCCATACCCCGACAGGGGTGATGAGCAGTTCTTC; CDR3aa: CASSPYPDRGDEQFF
len: 14; d_gene: -; v_gene: TRBV27; j_gene: TRBJ2-3; abundance: -; CDR3nt: TGTGCCAGCAGTTTAGGGGGGAGCACAGATACGCAGTATTTT; CDR3aa: CASSLGGSTDTQYF
len: 14; d_gene: -; v_gene: TRBV19; j_gene: TRBJ2-2; abundance: -; CDR3nt: TGTGCCAGTAGTATCATGGGGCCCCCTGGGGAGCTGTTTTTT; CDR3aa: CASSIMGPPGELFF